What follows are 18 T cell receptor beta chains derived from one specimen sequenced in a study of CXCR3-negative and CXCR3-positive naive CD8 T cells (dated by TCRdb to the late 2010s). General findings and caveats noted by the study authors: Compared with CXCR3-negative naive cells, CXCR3-positive naive cells had TRB CDR3s with higher hydrophobicity (lower Kidera factor 4), lower energy, and higher strength and volume indices.

Their specific antigens are unknown. Sequencing was performed on a NextSeq 550. The Human TCR Profiling Kit (MiLaboratory) was used to make UMI-labeled 5' RACE TRB cDNA libraries. TCRdb reprocessed the reads and provides one entry for every CDR3 protein sequence; no DNA is given. The record for this sample contains 120,000 or so distinct CDR3 sequences. The ten largest clones take up 0.59% of the sample. The sequenced material came from naive CXCR3+ CD8+ T cells from blood. The sample's cell subset or site label, in plain terms: CD45RO-CCR7+CD27+CD95- naive CD8+ T cells expressing CXCR3 (TNR3+). The receptors come from a human donor in good health. Some clones in this sample may be carry-over from other donors' samples.

CDR3: CATSRPPLRGEQFF. The chain joins TRBV15 to TRBJ2-1; the TCRdb call, TRBD1, lacks DNA for checking. The CDR3 contains 14 residues. Germline V gene lookup returns CDR1 LNHNV and CDR2 YYDKDF (reference sequence). The variable domain in full, with the rest retrieved from reference TRBV15 and TRBJ2-1, is DAMVIQNPRYQVTQFGKPVTLSCSQTLNHNVMYWYQQKSSQAPKLLFHYYDKDFNNEADTPDNFQSRRPNTSFCFLDIRSPGLGDTAMYLCATSRPPLRGEQFFGPGTRLTVL.

This sequence joins TRBV7-3 and TRBJ2-3; TCRdb gives TRBD2 as the D gene, but with no DNA this cannot be confirmed. The length of the CDR3 is 16 residues. Germline CDR1 SGHTA, CDR2 FQGTGA. CDR3 amino acids: CASSPAASGETDTQYF.

V usage is TRBV28 and J usage is TRBJ1-2; TCRdb designates TRBD1, a call that cannot be tested without DNA. CDR1 is MDHEN, CDR2 SYDVKM, per germline. The length of the CDR3 is 15 residues. The CDR3 protein is CASSLRTGGNYGYTF.

The gene calls are TRBV27 and TRBJ1-5; TCRdb's D gene call, TRBD1, goes unchecked for lack of DNA. In germline, CDR1 is MNHEY, CDR2 SMNVEV (reference sequence). The CDR3 has 14 residues. CDR3 loop: CASSFRGRGQPQHF.

J is TRBJ2-2 and V is TRBV5-1; absent DNA, TCRdb's TRBD2 call cannot be checked. The CDR3 runs to 16 residues. Germline V gene sequence: CDR1 SGHRS, CDR2 YFSETQ. The CDR3 is CASSLGLAGYTGELFF.

This chain connects TRBV10-2 to TRBJ1-4. This CDR3 contains 12 residues. The germline CDR1 and CDR2 sequences are WSHSY and SAAADI. CDR3 region: CASGDGNEKLFF.

This chain connects TRBV29-1 to TRBJ1-2; TCRdb's D gene call, TRBD1, goes unchecked for lack of DNA. This CDR3 contains 14 residues. Germline assignment: CDR1 SQVTM and CDR2 ANQGSEA. The CDR3 spells CSVEYGGTGYGYTF.

CDR3 loop: CASNLVGAQGEFF. The rearrangement links TRBV5-6 to TRBJ2-1; absent DNA, TCRdb's TRBD1 call cannot be checked. The CDR3 totals 13 residues. The germline gives CDR1 SGHDT, CDR2 YYEEEE.

V usage is TRBV12-3 or TRBV12-4 and J usage is TRBJ1-2; TCRdb calls TRBD1, which cannot be checked without DNA. This CDR3 is built from 12 residues. CDR3 residues: CASSPTGYGYTF.

The chain carries TRBV6-6 and TRBJ2-2; TCRdb proposes TRBD1, but this gene call is untestable without DNA. CDR3 length: 15 amino acids. CDR1 and CDR2 from the germline V gene are MNHNY and SVGAGI (reference sequence). The CDR3 loop reads CASSSGQGAGGELFF.

V and J are TRBV19 and TRBJ2-7; TCRdb returns TRBD2, unconfirmable since there is no DNA. This CDR3 region has 15 residues. Looked up from germline, CDR1 is LNHDA and CDR2 is SQIVND (reference sequence). This chain's CDR3 is CASSPAGGPSYEQYF.

V is TRBV29-1 and J is TRBJ2-1; TCRdb's D call of TRBD1 is untestable without DNA. The germline V gene encodes CDR1 SQVTM and CDR2 ANQGSEA. The CDR3 extends over 13 amino acids. The CDR3 sequence: CSVPASDRGRKFF.

The rearrangement links TRBV27 to TRBJ2-2; TCRdb gives TRBD1 as the D gene, but with no DNA this cannot be confirmed. The germline V gene has CDR1 MNHEY and CDR2 SMNVEV (reference sequence). This CDR3 has 12 residues. CDR3 in amino acids: CASRSGPRELFF.

The chain recombines TRBV28 with TRBJ2-2; the D gene TCRdb calls, TRBD2, cannot be checked with no DNA. Per the germline V gene, CDR1 is MDHEN and CDR2 is SYDVKM. The CDR3 runs to 17 residues. The CDR3 protein is CASSFLAGGQDTGELFF. The full variable domain, completed using reference TRBV28 and TRBJ2-2, is DVKVTQSSRYLVKRTGEKVFLECVQDMDHENMFWYRQDPGLGLRLIYFSYDVKMKEKGDIPEGYSVSREKKERFSLILESASTNQTSMYLCASSFLAGGQDTGELFFGEGSRLTVL.

This chain uses TRBV7-8 with TRBJ2-5. There are 13 residues in the CDR3. Germline assignment: CDR1 SGHVS and CDR2 FQNEAQ. CDR3 in amino acids: CASSFGFQETQYF. Complete variable domain (other parts from reference TRBV7-8 and TRBJ2-5): GAGVSQSPRYKVAKRGQDVALRCDPISGHVSLFWYQQALGQGPEFLTYFQNEAQLDKSGLPSDRFFAERPEGSVSTLKIQRTQQEDSAVYLCASSFGFQETQYFGPGTRLLVL.

The J gene is TRBJ1-2, the V gene TRBV20-1. The CDR3 loop spans 11 amino acids. Germline V gene data show CDR1 as DFQATT and CDR2 as SNEGSKA (reference sequence). CDR3 amino acids: CSASEPNGYTF.

The CDR3 loop is CASSPWRTGELFF. The chain carries TRBV11-3 and TRBJ2-2. CDR1 and CDR2 from the germline V gene are SGHNT and YENEEA. The CDR3 totals 13 residues.

The chain links TRBV7-2 to TRBJ2-5; TCRdb lists TRBD1, though no DNA is available to test this call. The CDR3 runs to 16 residues. Germline CDR1 reads SGHTA; CDR2 reads FQGNSA. The CDR3 sequence is CASSLGTDPIQETQYF.